The rows below give T cell receptor beta chains drawn from one sample of a study of blood T cell repertoires in COVID-19. TCRdb's copy holds only in-frame clones and misses some; the assay was immunoSEQ multiplex PCR. The sample has about 170,000 clones, about nine tenths seen once. The sequenced sample was PBMCs or T cells enriched from blood (not recorded which). The receptors were sampled from a woman aged 18-29 years who had recovered from COVID-19. CDR3s include the opening cysteine and the closing phenylalanine or tryptophan. D genes are given only for firm matches. Some rows mark clone size as missing; the rest say once, few, many or name a class of expanded clone.

d_gene	v_gene	len	abundance	j_gene	CDR3aa	CDR3nt
-	TRBV14	16	-	TRBJ1-4	CASSQERGGEDEKLFF	TGTGCCAGCAGCCAAGAACGCGGAGGGGAAGATGAAAAACTGTTTTTT
TRBD2	TRBV7-9	15	-	TRBJ2-3	CASSFGTKSTDTQYF	TGTGCCAGCAGCTTCGGGACTAAAAGCACAGATACGCAGTATTTT
TRBD1	TRBV13	14	-	TRBJ2-4	CASSLGGQVNIQYF	TGTGCCAGCAGCTTAGGTGGACAGGTAAACATTCAGTACTTC
TRBD1	TRBV7-3	16	-	TRBJ2-3	CASSRTGGGGTDTQYF	TGTGCCAGCAGCCGCACAGGGGGCGGGGGCACAGATACGCAGTATTTT
TRBD1	TRBV27	15	-	TRBJ2-2	CASKFRDRSTGELFF	TGTGCCAGTAAATTCCGGGACAGGTCCACCGGGGAGCTGTTTTTT
-	TRBV5-1	11	-	TRBJ2-5	CASSAQETQYF	TGCGCCAGCAGCGCCCAGGAGACCCAGTACTTC
-	TRBV7-3	13	-	TRBJ2-7	CASSLTRDHEQYF	TGTGCCAGCAGCTTAACGCGGGACCACGAGCAGTACTTC
TRBD1	TRBV5-4	13	few	TRBJ1-1	CASSLGQGAEAFF	TGTGCCAGCAGCTTGGGCCAGGGGGCAGAAGCTTTCTTT
TRBD1	TRBV4-1	15	-	TRBJ2-7	CASSQRDSRSYEQYF	TGCGCCAGCAGCCAACGGGACAGCAGATCCTACGAGCAGTACTTC
TRBD2	TRBV30	14	-	TRBJ2-2	CARRGSGRTGELFF	TGTGCCCGGAGGGGTAGCGGGAGAACCGGGGAGCTGTTTTTT
TRBD1	TRBV10-3	13	few	TRBJ2-1	CAIRARGNNEQFF	TGTGCCATCCGGGCCAGGGGGAACAATGAGCAGTTCTTC
-	TRBV3-1/TRBV3-2	12	-	TRBJ2-7	CASSPYTNEQYF	TGTGCCAGCAGCCCTTACACGAACGAGCAGTACTTC
-	TRBV4-3	13	-	TRBJ1-5	CASSPAGDQPQHF	TGCGCCAGCAGCCCCGCGGGGGATCAGCCCCAGCATTTT
TRBD1	TRBV28	14	-	TRBJ1-1	CASSQGQANTEAFF	TGTGCCAGCAGCCAGGGACAGGCGAACACTGAAGCTTTCTTT
-	TRBV6-1	14	-	TRBJ2-3	CASGEAFSTDTQYF	TGTGCCAGCGGTGAGGCCTTCAGCACAGATACGCAGTATTTT
-	TRBV16	16	-	TRBJ1-1	CASSPLAGTGRTEAFF	TGTGCCAGCAGCCCCCTCGCAGGCACAGGGCGTACTGAAGCTTTCTTT
TRBD2	TRBV6-4	15	-	TRBJ2-1	CASSDAGGDYNEQFF	TGTGCCAGCAGTGACGCGGGGGGCGATTACAATGAGCAGTTCTTC